The clone carrying this T cell receptor (beta chain) was found many times. Its antigen is currently unknown. These data are taken from a study of T cell responses to AZD1222 COVID-19 vaccine. The overall study: Recipients boosted at about 4 weeks or about 12 weeks are pooled.

Whole-study findings and limits: Donors were chiefly white British, with a greater number of females, and clonal diversity was perhaps underestimated.

The CDR3 has 16 amino acids. From germline, CDR1 is LGHNA and CDR2 YNFKEQ. Trimming at V came to 0 bases and at J to 4 bases, leaving 7 bases not matched to a gene. This table comes from immunoSEQ multiplex PCR, and its TCRdb copy is limited to in-frame clones, with some not included. This sample has about 150,000 clones, with 94% found just once. This sequence joins TRBV4-2 and TRBJ1-2; 8 bases match TRBD1. The clonotype was recovered from an adult in good health. The sample was peripheral blood, taken on day 0 of AZD1222 vaccination. The CDR3, as DNA: TGTGCCAGCAGCCAAGATAGTCGGGGACAGGCCTATGGCTACACCTTC. It yields the protein CASSQDSRGQAYGYTF.